The 12 T cell receptor beta chains below all came from one sample that was sequenced in a study of identical twins. TCRdb independently ran MiXCR on the 5' RACE reads; one entry per CDR3 protein. This sample has about 920,000 distinct CDR3 sequences, with over 9% found just once. The same sample was also studied in work on yellow fever vaccine responses in identical twins.

The sample consisted of PBMCs. The receptors were sampled from a woman aged 18-30 years in good health.

The V and J genes are TRBV11-1 and TRBJ1-5, with D possibly matching TRBD1 (5 bases). The germline V gene encodes CDR1 SGHAT and CDR2 FQDESV (reference sequence). CDR3 size: 19 residues. The V gene lost 0 bases and the J gene lost 4 bases, with 22 bases spanning the gap. CDR3 loop: CASSLARRDSGLDNQPQHF. The CDR3 region has the DNA TGTGCCAGCAGCTTAGCGAGAAGGGACTCAGGGTTGGATAATCAGCCCCAGCATTTT.

The chain joins TRBV24-1 to TRBJ2-5, with unresolved D. The CDR3 length is 13 residues. V shed 5 bases and J shed 2 bases, with 8 bases lying between them. Germline CDR1 and CDR2: KGHDR and SFDVKD. The CDR3: CATSGNRQETQYF. The DNA of the CDR3 is TGTGCCACCAGTGGGAACAGACAAGAGACCCAGTACTTC.

This clonotype was seen a few times. The gene calls are TRBV20-1 and TRBJ2-5; the D is unclear. V was shortened by 3 bases and J by 1 base, with 6 bases between the two germline ends. This CDR3 has 12 residues. Germline CDR1 reads DFQATT; CDR2 reads SNEGSKA (reference sequence). CDR3 DNA: TGCAGTGCTAGTAAGAGCCAAGAGACCCAGTACTTC. Amino acid sequence: CSASKSQETQYF.

V usage is TRBV13 and J usage is TRBJ2-5; D might be TRBD2 (5 bases). The CDR3 spans 15 residues. From germline, CDR1 is PRHDT and CDR2 FYEKMQ (reference sequence). V lost 3 bases and J lost 0, with 11 bases in between. The CDR3 loop is CASSLRAPYQETQYF. DNA for the CDR3: TGTGCCAGCAGCTTGAGGGCTCCGTACCAAGAGACCCAGTACTTC.

This chain uses TRBV5-5 with TRBJ1-6; D gene ambiguous. Looked up from germline, CDR1 is SGHKS and CDR2 is YYEKEE (reference sequence). V lost 2 bases, J lost 6 bases, and 9 bases lay in between. The CDR3 spans 14 residues. The CDR3 bases are TGTGCCAGCAGCTTACGGGCCTTTAATTCACCCCTCCACTTT. Translating gives CASSLRAFNSPLHF. The full variable domain, its missing parts supplied by reference TRBV5-5 and TRBJ1-6, is DAGVTQSPTHLIKTRGQQVTLRCSPISGHKSVSWYQQVLGQGPQFIFQYYEKEERGRGNFPDRFSARQFPNYSSELNVNALLLGDSALYLCASSLRAFNSPLHFGNGTRLTVT.

This clonotype has a count of ten or more. V gene TRBV5-1 combines with J gene TRBJ2-7, with D possibly matching TRBD1 (5 bases). Between the trimmed V and J ends, which lost 4 bases and 0 bases, there was a span of 17 bases. This CDR3 spans 16 amino acids. Germline CDR1 reads SGHRS; CDR2 reads YFSETQ. CDR3 DNA sequence: TGCGCCAGCAGCCAAGGACACCAAAGCTTCTCCTACGAGCAGTACTTC. Translated, it gives CASSQGHQSFSYEQYF.

The V call is TRBV2, the J call TRBJ2-7; unclear D gene. The CDR3 runs 15 residues. Germline CDR1 reads SNHLY; CDR2 reads FYNNEI. V shed 4 bases and J shed 0 bases, with 13 bases lying between them. CDR3 DNA sequence: TGTGCCAGCAGTGCCCCAGTTTCTAGCTCCTACGAGCAGTACGTC. Amino acids: CASSAPVSSSYEQYV.

About this clonotype itself: A clone one base away is much larger, so this may be a read error. The chain links TRBV28 to TRBJ2-7; D gene uncertain. Trimming left V 7 bases short and J 2 bases short, with 9 bases between. CDR1 and CDR2 from the germline V gene are MDHEN and SYDVKM. This CDR3 contains 12 residues. The CDR3 DNA is TGTGCCAGCAATGCAGCCACCTACGAGCAGTACTTC. Protein sequence: CASNAATYEQYF.

This chain connects TRBV4-1 to TRBJ2-5, with 10 bases matching TRBD2. The germline V gene has CDR1 MGHRA and CDR2 YSYEKL. The CDR3 extends over 17 amino acids. The trim removed 0 bases at V and 3 bases at J, leaving 7 bases unmatched. The CDR3 DNA sequence: TGCGCCAGCAGCCAAGATCAGGCTAGCGGGGGTAAAGAGACCCAGTACTTC. This translates into CASSQDQASGGKETQYF.

This clonotype was picked up a small number of times. The chain combines TRBV10-3 with TRBJ2-3; TRBD2 matches at 10 bases. The CDR3 has 14 residues. The junction had 4 bases not matched to a gene; V was cut back by 6 bases and J by 4 bases. Germline lookup yields CDR1 ENHRY and CDR2 SYGVKD. CDR3 coding DNA: TGTGCCATCAGAGAAAGCGGGGGGGCAGATACGCAGTATTTT. Translating it yields CAIRESGGADTQYF.

This clonotype was observed at least ten times. The chain joins TRBV3-1 to TRBJ2-2, with 12 bases that match TRBD2. J was trimmed by 1 base and V by 5 bases; bases with no gene match: 17. The CDR3 runs 21 residues. In germline, CDR1 is LGHDT, CDR2 YNNKEL (reference sequence). The CDR3 sequence is CASSLGSKGLAGRRNTGELFF. Here the CDR3 DNA reads TGTGCCAGCAGCTTGGGTTCAAAGGGACTAGCGGGCCGCAGGAACACCGGGGAGCTGTTTTTT.

This clonotype was seen many times. This chain links TRBV25-1 with TRBJ2-1; 7 bases align to TRBD2. From germline, CDR1 is MGHDK and CDR2 SYGVNS. This CDR3 spans 15 amino acids. V trimming: 4 bases; J trimming: 1 base; junction bases outside the gene matches: 4. The CDR3 loop reads CASSGGAGSYNEQFF. The CDR3 DNA reads as TGTGCCAGCAGTGGGGGAGCGGGGTCCTACAATGAGCAGTTCTTC.